This record covers a single T cell receptor beta chain. This record comes from a study of blood T cell repertoires in COVID-19. Study-wide context: Samples representing acute and convalescent COVID-19 were sourced from the United States, Italy and Spain.

Authors' processing steps: Estimates of nucleated cell counts were drawn from the amplification of reference gene primers. The method was immunoSEQ multiplex PCR; TCRdb's version includes in-frame clones alone and lacks a portion of them. The V and J calls and clone size are taken from that table; D and trimming were inferred from the DNA. Of 200,000 or so clones listed, roughly 80% are singletons. This clonotype originated in a man aged 55 to 70 with active or convalescent COVID-19. The sample was peripheral blood.

The CDR3 sequence: CAISDPQGGNREKLFF. The CDR3 DNA follows: TGTGCCATCAGTGACCCCCAGGGCGGGAATCGGGAAAAACTGTTTTTT. The chain is built from TRBV10-3 and TRBJ1-4, with TRBD1 as a possible D gene (5 bases). Germline CDR1 is ENHRY and CDR2 is SYGVKD. V was pared by 3 bases and J by 8 bases, with 19 bases between. The CDR3 is made up of 16 amino acids.